This T cell receptor (beta chain) was captured in a study of T cells in Graves' hyperthyroidism and ophthalmopathy. This clonotype showed up just a few times. Its antigen is unknown. The CDR3 is 13 amino acids. V lost 0 bases to trimming and J lost 6 bases, with 5 bases between them. Germline CDR1 LNHDA, CDR2 SQIVND (reference sequence). RNA transcripts provided the source from which TCR beta CDR3 regions were amplified. HTBI primers were employed in a first-round RT-PCR of the TCR CDR3. TCRdb reanalysed the multiplex PCR reads using MiXCR and keeps one entry per CDR3 protein. The table has about 360,000 distinct CDR3 sequences, around a sixth seen once. PBMCs stemmed from more than 7.5 ml fresh peripheral blood. Study findings and constraints: Separation of ophthalmopathy from stable hyperthyroidism was achieved by a 13 V-J model. Prediction of ophthalmopathy progression came a median around 6.1 months pre-onset.

Sequencing used blood. The receptor was isolated from a woman aged 18-29 years with Graves' hyperthyroidism that later progressed to Graves' ophthalmopathy. The chain uses TRBV19 and TRBJ2-2; no reliable D call. The CDR3 DNA reads TGTGCCAGTAGTATAGATGGCTCCGGGGAGCTGTTTTTT. Translation: CASSIDGSGELFF.